This TCR beta chain was identified in a study of blood T cell repertoires in COVID-19. Study-wide context: COVID-19 samples from acute and convalescent phases originated in the United States, Italy and Spain. PBMCs, B-cell-depleted T cells, or T cells provided the cDNA or gDNA that made up the material.

Per the authors' pipeline: Nucleated cell counts were estimated from reference gene primer amplification. TCRdb's table, derived via immunoSEQ multiplex PCR, lists solely in-frame clones and lacks some. Clone size and V and J calls were adopted from that table, with D and trimming inferred from the DNA. Among about 90,000 clones listed, around 81% were seen once. This CDR3 is built from 15 residues. V lost 1 base, J lost 3 bases, and 12 bases lay in between. Germline V lookup: CDR1 SEHNR, CDR2 FQNEAQ (reference sequence). This clonotype was sampled from a man over 45 with acute or convalescent COVID-19. Sequencing was performed on peripheral blood. The gene calls are TRBV7-9 and TRBJ2-5, with D unresolved. CDR3 loop: CASSLEQRPKETQYF. The CDR3 DNA follows: TGTGCCAGCAGCTTAGAACAGAGACCGAAAGAGACCCAGTACTTC.